This is a list of T cell receptor beta chains from one sample in a study of beta chain features in type 1 diabetes. TCRdb's copy holds only in-frame clones and misses some; the assay was immunoSEQ multiplex PCR. In the table there are approximately 270,000 clones, over 11% of which are singletons. The sequenced material came from naive CD4+ T cells from blood. The receptor set was obtained from a man aged 25-40 years with type 1 diabetes. The CDR3 runs from the conserved cysteine through the conserved F or W. Each record gives: D gene, clone size, J gene, V gene, CDR3 protein, CDR3 DNA. A D gene is named only where the DNA matches it firmly. Size values are once, few and many counts, or a class for expanded clones, and some rows have none.

D: -; size: -; J: TRBJ2-5; V: TRBV6-6; CDR3: CASSTEVETQYF; DNA: TGTGCCAGCAGTACCGAGGTGGAGACCCAGTACTTC
D: -; size: few; J: TRBJ2-7; V: TRBV5-4; CDR3: CASSLGAGIYHEQYF; DNA: TGTGCCAGCAGCTTGGGGGCGGGAATCTACCACGAGCAGTACTTC
D: -; size: -; J: TRBJ2-7; V: TRBV2; CDR3: CASSEQGNEQYF; DNA: TGTGCCAGCAGTGAACAGGGAAACGAGCAGTACTTC
D: TRBD2; size: -; J: TRBJ2-1; V: TRBV7-3; CDR3: CASSLGRTSGIGDEQFF; DNA: TGTGCCAGCAGCTTAGGGCGGACTAGCGGGATTGGCGATGAGCAGTTCTTC
D: -; size: few; J: TRBJ1-2; V: TRBV28; CDR3: CASSRDTTYGYTF; DNA: TGTGCCAGCAGTAGGGACACGACCTATGGCTACACCTTC
D: TRBD1; size: few; J: TRBJ2-1; V: TRBV6-4; CDR3: CASSQGARNEQFF; DNA: TGTGCCAGCAGTCAGGGGGCAAGGAATGAGCAGTTCTTC
D: -; size: -; J: TRBJ1-1; V: TRBV4-3; CDR3: CASSQEVYHQGTEAFF; DNA: TGCGCCAGCAGCCAAGAAGTGTACCACCAGGGCACTGAAGCTTTCTTT
D: TRBD2; size: -; J: TRBJ2-7; V: TRBV30; CDR3: CAWSVAGGNYEQYF; DNA: TGTGCCTGGAGTGTAGCGGGAGGAAACTACGAGCAGTACTTC
D: -; size: few; J: TRBJ1-2; V: TRBV7-2; CDR3: CASSLGQNYGYTF; DNA: TGTGCCAGCAGCTTAGGGCAGAACTATGGCTACACCTTC
D: -; size: few; J: TRBJ2-5; V: TRBV7-3; CDR3: CASSLSSGHGIGAQYF; DNA: TGTGCCAGCAGCTTATCATCGGGACACGGGATTGGGGCCCAGTACTTC
D: -; size: -; J: TRBJ2-1; V: TRBV28; CDR3: CASSSPTGIYNEQFF; DNA: TGTGCCAGCAGTTCCCCCACAGGAATCTACAATGAGCAGTTCTTC
D: TRBD2; size: once; J: TRBJ2-3; V: TRBV4-1; CDR3: CASSQELRGGTQYF; DNA: TGCGCCAGCAGCCAAGAACTTCGCGGGGGTACGCAGTATTTT
D: TRBD1; size: few; J: TRBJ1-2; V: TRBV5-1; CDR3: CASSSQGDVAGYTF; DNA: TGCGCCAGCAGCTCTCAGGGGGATGTGGCCGGCTACACCTTC
D: -; size: -; J: TRBJ1-5; V: TRBV4-3; CDR3: CASSQDRRADQPQHF; DNA: TGCGCCAGCAGCCAAGATAGGAGGGCCGATCAGCCCCAGCATTTT
D: -; size: -; J: TRBJ1-4; V: TRBV6-1; CDR3: CASEDRSTNEKLFF; DNA: TGTGCCAGCGAAGACAGGTCAACTAATGAAAAACTGTTTTTT
D: -; size: few; J: TRBJ1-5; V: TRBV18; CDR3: CASSPGQPGTNQPQHF; DNA: TGTGCCAGCTCACCAGGACAGCCGGGAACCAATCAGCCCCAGCATTTT
D: TRBD2; size: -; J: TRBJ2-1; V: TRBV7-3; CDR3: CASSSPLGTSGSHEQFF; DNA: TGTGCCAGCAGCTCCCCTCTTGGGACTAGCGGGAGTCATGAGCAGTTCTTC
D: TRBD2; size: -; J: TRBJ2-1; V: TRBV7-2; CDR3: CASSRDYSDEQFF; DNA: TGTGCCAGCAGCCGGGACTATAGCGATGAGCAGTTCTTC
D: -; size: few; J: TRBJ2-6; V: TRBV25-1; CDR3: CASRTSGANVLTF; DNA: TGTGCCAGCAGAACTTCTGGGGCCAACGTCCTGACTTTC
D: -; size: -; J: TRBJ2-7; V: TRBV25-1; CDR3: CASSEAALPPYEQYF; DNA: TGTGCCAGCAGTGAGGCCGCCCTTCCTCCCTACGAGCAGTACTTC
D: TRBD2; size: few; J: TRBJ2-4; V: TRBV6-6; CDR3: CASSLAGGPTANIQYF; DNA: TGTGCCAGCAGCCTAGCGGGAGGGCCCACTGCGAACATTCAGTACTTC
D: TRBD1; size: few; J: TRBJ1-1; V: TRBV18; CDR3: CASSPWTGNTEAFF; DNA: TGTGCCAGCTCACCTTGGACAGGGAACACTGAAGCTTTCTTT
D: -; size: -; J: TRBJ2-1; V: TRBV28; CDR3: CASSESFSSYNEQFF; DNA: TGTGCCTCTAGCGAGAGCTTCAGCTCCTACAATGAGCAGTTCTTC
D: -; size: few; J: TRBJ2-5; V: TRBV9; CDR3: CASSEGGNQETQYF; DNA: TGTGCCAGCAGTGAAGGGGGAAACCAAGAGACCCAGTACTTC
D: -; size: -; J: TRBJ2-7; V: TRBV6-1; CDR3: CASSEGFSIYEQYF; DNA: TGTGCCAGCAGCGAGGGATTCTCCATATACGAGCAGTACTTC
D: -; size: few; J: TRBJ2-1; V: TRBV29-1; CDR3: CSVEALDTYNEQFF; DNA: TGCAGCGTTGAAGCGCTGGACACCTACAATGAGCAGTTCTTC
D: TRBD2; size: few; J: TRBJ2-1; V: TRBV5-4; CDR3: CASSFSGTTEFF; DNA: TGTGCCAGCAGCTTCTCCGGGACTACCGAGTTCTTC
D: TRBD2; size: -; J: TRBJ2-1; V: TRBV5-8; CDR3: CASSTTGTRVEQFF; DNA: TGTGCCAGCAGCACAACCGGGACTAGGGTTGAGCAGTTCTTC
D: TRBD1; size: few; J: TRBJ2-4; V: TRBV7-9; CDR3: CASSLVGQGEQYF; DNA: TGTGCCAGCAGCTTAGTAGGACAGGGGGAGCAGTACTTC
D: -; size: few; J: TRBJ2-3; V: TRBV7-3; CDR3: CASSPTRERTDTQYF; DNA: TGTGCCAGCAGCCCGACGCGGGAACGCACAGATACGCAGTATTTT
D: -; size: -; J: TRBJ2-1; V: TRBV7-8; CDR3: CASSPREASNEQFF; DNA: TGTGCCAGCAGCCCCCGAGAAGCGAGCAATGAGCAGTTCTTC
D: -; size: -; J: TRBJ2-5; V: TRBV28; CDR3: CASSPVGRGKETQYF; DNA: TGTGCCAGCAGCCCGGTGGGCCGGGGGAAAGAGACCCAGTACTTC
D: -; size: few; J: TRBJ2-1; V: TRBV9; CDR3: CASSVGGRSSYNEQFF; DNA: TGTGCCAGCAGCGTAGGGGGCAGGAGCTCCTACAATGAGCAGTTCTTC
D: -; size: -; J: TRBJ1-2; V: TRBV9; CDR3: CASAGGRNYGYTF; DNA: TGTGCCAGCGCGGGGGGGCGGAACTATGGCTACACCTTC
D: -; size: -; J: TRBJ1-2; V: TRBV18; CDR3: CASSQDRFYGYTF; DNA: TGTGCCAGCTCACAGGACAGATTCTATGGCTACACCTTC
D: -; size: -; J: TRBJ1-2; V: TRBV27; CDR3: CASSPDRYGYTF; DNA: TGTGCCAGCAGCCCCGACAGATATGGCTACACCTTC
D: -; size: -; J: TRBJ2-1; V: TRBV29-1; CDR3: CSVEQGLRYNEQFF; DNA: TGCAGCGTTGAACAGGGATTGAGATACAATGAGCAGTTCTTC
D: TRBD2; size: few; J: TRBJ2-7; V: TRBV7-2; CDR3: CASSLAGLAAYEQYF; DNA: TGTGCCAGCAGCTTAGCGGGACTAGCGGCCTACGAGCAGTACTTC
D: -; size: few; J: TRBJ2-5; V: TRBV7-9; CDR3: CASSLSRATGETQYF; DNA: TGTGCCAGCAGCTTATCTCGAGCAACAGGAGAGACCCAGTACTTC
D: TRBD2; size: few; J: TRBJ2-5; V: TRBV9; CDR3: CASSVASGEQETQYF; DNA: TGTGCCAGCAGCGTTGCTAGCGGGGAACAAGAGACCCAGTACTTC
D: TRBD2; size: few; J: TRBJ2-4; V: TRBV28; CDR3: CASSQSGRVNIQYF; DNA: TGTGCCAGCAGCCAGAGCGGGAGGGTAAACATTCAGTACTTC
D: TRBD2; size: -; J: TRBJ2-1; V: TRBV29-1; CDR3: CSVAGTSGRQFF; DNA: TGCAGCGTTGCAGGGACTAGCGGGAGACAGTTCTTC
D: -; size: few; J: TRBJ2-1; V: TRBV1; CDR3: CTSSRAPGLAASWYEQFF; DNA: TGCACCAGCAGCCGAGCACCGGGACTAGCGGCGTCGTGGTATGAGCAGTTCTTC
D: TRBD1; size: few; J: TRBJ2-3; V: TRBV7-3; CDR3: CASSSPGGRSTDTQYF; DNA: TGTGCCAGCAGCTCCCCAGGGGGCCGTAGCACAGATACGCAGTATTTT
D: TRBD2; size: few; J: TRBJ2-2; V: TRBV4-3; CDR3: CASSQKTSGYNTGELFF; DNA: TGCGCCAGCAGCCAAAAAACTAGCGGGTATAACACCGGGGAGCTGTTTTTT
D: TRBD2; size: few; J: TRBJ2-1; V: TRBV5-4; CDR3: CASSSGTSGRGNEQFF; DNA: TGTGCCAGCAGTTCCGGGACTAGCGGGCGGGGCAATGAGCAGTTCTTC
D: -; size: -; J: TRBJ1-5; V: TRBV4-2; CDR3: CASSQEASQGRQPQHF; DNA: TGTGCCAGCAGCCAGGAAGCTTCACAGGGTCGTCAGCCCCAGCATTTT
D: -; size: few; J: TRBJ2-7; V: TRBV6-5; CDR3: CASSQTGTYSYEQYF; DNA: TGTGCCAGCAGTCAAACCGGGACTTACAGCTACGAGCAGTACTTC
D: -; size: few; J: TRBJ1-5; V: TRBV6-5; CDR3: CASSYDRFNQPQHF; DNA: TGTGCCAGCAGTTACGACAGGTTTAATCAGCCCCAGCATTTT
D: -; size: few; J: TRBJ2-1; V: TRBV13; CDR3: CASSRLTSGEQFF; DNA: TGTGCCAGCAGCCGACTTACTAGTGGGGAGCAGTTCTTC
D: TRBD1; size: few; J: TRBJ2-3; V: TRBV29-1; CDR3: CSVPQGALPTDTQYF; DNA: TGCAGCGTTCCACAGGGGGCTTTACCCACAGATACGCAGTATTTT
D: -; size: -; J: TRBJ1-2; V: TRBV5-4; CDR3: CATQGQNYYGYTF; DNA: TGTGCCACCCAGGGGCAGAACTACTATGGCTACACCTTC
D: TRBD2; size: -; J: TRBJ2-5; V: TRBV7-8; CDR3: CASSGKLAGERLGETQYF; DNA: TGTGCCAGCAGCGGCAAACTAGCGGGAGAACGTCTAGGGGAGACCCAGTACTTC
D: TRBD2; size: few; J: TRBJ2-5; V: TRBV5-1; CDR3: CASSLVREGETQYF; DNA: TGCGCCAGCAGCTTGGTACGGGAGGGCGAGACCCAGTACTTC
D: TRBD1; size: -; J: TRBJ2-7; V: TRBV18; CDR3: CASSLATGGEYEQYF; DNA: TGTGCCAGCTCACTGGCTACAGGGGGCGAGTACGAGCAGTACTTC